The T cell receptor (beta chain) described here comes from a study of cytomegalovirus exposure and HLA in healthy donors. Study-wide background: A prior study identified just under 120 million unique TCR beta sequences from some 180 million T cells.

Researchers ran the PCR with 60 Vbeta and 13 Jbeta primers. Using immunoSEQ multiplex PCR, the repertoire was profiled, and TCRdb retains in-frame clones only, with some absent. The sample carries 150,000 or so clones, around four fifths recorded once. This clone appeared once. What it binds is not known. Study-wide results and caveats: An analysis done earlier found most TCR beta V segments productive about 87% or about 30% of the time. Indistinguishable V segments such as TRBV6-2 and TRBV6-3 were excluded.

Germline CDR1 is MGHRA and CDR2 is YSYEKL. The CDR3 has 14 residues. Trimming shortened V by 4 bases and J by 2 bases, and 11 bases separated the two germline ends. The chain employs TRBV4-1 and TRBJ1-2, with a possible D match to TRBD1 (5 bases). The sequencing sample was made of PBMCs. The TCR originated in a man in his late teens or twenties in good health and CMV-seropositive. The CDR3: CASSPLRGNYGYTF. The CDR3 nucleotides are TGCGCCAGCAGCCCCCTAAGGGGAAACTATGGCTACACCTTC.